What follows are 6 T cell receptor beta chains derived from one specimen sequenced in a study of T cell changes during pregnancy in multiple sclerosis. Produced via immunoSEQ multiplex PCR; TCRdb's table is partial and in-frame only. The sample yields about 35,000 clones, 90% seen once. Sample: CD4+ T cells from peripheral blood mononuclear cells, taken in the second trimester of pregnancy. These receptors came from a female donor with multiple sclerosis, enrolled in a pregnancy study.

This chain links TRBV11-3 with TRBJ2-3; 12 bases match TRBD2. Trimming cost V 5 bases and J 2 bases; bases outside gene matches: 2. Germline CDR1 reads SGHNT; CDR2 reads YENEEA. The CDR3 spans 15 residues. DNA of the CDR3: TGTGCCAGCAGCCGACTAGCGGGGGACACAGATACGCAGTATTTT. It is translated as CASSRLAGDTDTQYF. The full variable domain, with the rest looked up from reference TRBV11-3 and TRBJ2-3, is EAGVVQSPRYKIIEKKQPVAFWCNPISGHNTLYWYLQNLGQGPELLIRYENEEAVDDSQLPKDRFSAERLKGVDSTLKIQPAELGDSAVYLCASSRLAGDTDTQYFGPGTRLTVL.

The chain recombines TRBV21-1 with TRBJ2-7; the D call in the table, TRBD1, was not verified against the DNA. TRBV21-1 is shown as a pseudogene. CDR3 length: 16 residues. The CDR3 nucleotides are TGTGCCAGCAGCAAATGCTCCGGGACACACCACTACGAGCAGTACTTC. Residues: CASSKCSGTHHYEQYF.

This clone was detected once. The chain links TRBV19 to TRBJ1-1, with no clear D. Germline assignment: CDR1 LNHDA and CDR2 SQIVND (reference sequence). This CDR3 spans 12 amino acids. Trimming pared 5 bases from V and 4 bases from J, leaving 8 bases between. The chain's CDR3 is CASSEGGTEAFF. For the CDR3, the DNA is TGTGCCAGTAGTGAGGGCGGCACTGAAGCTTTCTTT.

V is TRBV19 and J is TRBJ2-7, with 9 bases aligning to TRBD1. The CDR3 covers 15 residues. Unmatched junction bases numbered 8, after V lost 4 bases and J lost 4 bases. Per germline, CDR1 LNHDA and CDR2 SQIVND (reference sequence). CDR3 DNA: TGTGCCAGTAGTACGTCCACAGGGGGCCGATACGAGCAGTACTTC. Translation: CASSTSTGGRYEQYF.

The CDR3 DNA is TGTGCCAGCACCCCAGGGGCGGGAGGCGACGAGCAGTACTTC. It codes for CASTPGAGGDEQYF. This sequence joins TRBV7-9 and TRBJ2-7; 8 bases fit TRBD2. Unmatched junction bases numbered 10, after V lost 7 bases and J lost 5 bases. In germline, CDR1 is SEHNR, CDR2 FQNEAQ (reference sequence). The CDR3 spans 14 residues.

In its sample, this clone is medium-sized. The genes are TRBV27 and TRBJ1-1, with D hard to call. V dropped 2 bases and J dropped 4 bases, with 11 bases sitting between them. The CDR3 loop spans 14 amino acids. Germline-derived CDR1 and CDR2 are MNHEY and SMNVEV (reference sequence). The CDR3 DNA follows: TGTGCCAGCAGTTTAAAGCCGCTCGGCACTGAAGCTTTCTTT. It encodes CASSLKPLGTEAFF.